These 29 T cell receptor beta chains originate from one sample sequenced in a study of T cell repertoires in aging, cancer and after chemotherapy. Rearranged V-D-J TRB sequences were amplified with a mixed TRB-A/B primer pool. TCRdb passed the multiplex PCR reads through MiXCR, listing each CDR3 protein once. The sample shows 1,500 to 2,000 distinct CDR3 sequences, roughly 22% of them seen only once. TCR beta rearrangements were amplified from peripheral blood genomic DNA. Sequenced input: blood. Every receptor here comes from a human donor with a blood cancer.

By proportion, this clonotype is medium-sized. The chain recombines TRBV6-6 with TRBJ2-7; no clear D. The V end was cut by 0 bases, the J end by 4 bases, with 4 bases between. The germline V gene encodes CDR1 MNHNY and CDR2 SVGAGI (reference sequence). The CDR3 is 12 residues long. The CDR3 nucleotides are TGTGCCAGCAGTTACTCGAGTTACGAGCAGTACTTC. Translation: CASSYSSYEQYF.

By share of the sample, this clonotype is medium-sized. The chain recombines TRBV6-4 with TRBJ2-6; TRBD1 aligns across 7 bases. CDR3 size: 16 residues. CDR1 and CDR2 (germline): MRHNA, SNTAGT. The trim removed 4 bases at V and 0 bases at J, leaving 3 bases unmatched. The CDR3 reads CASSVDRASGANVLTF. The CDR3 coding sequence is TGTGCCAGCAGTGTCGACAGGGCCTCTGGGGCCAACGTCCTGACTTTC.

By sample fraction, this clonotype is medium-sized. The rearrangement uses TRBV10-3 and TRBJ1-5; D might be TRBD1 (5 bases). This CDR3 is built from 17 residues. V gave up 0 bases and J gave up 6 bases, with 18 bases separating them. The germline V gene encodes CDR1 ENHRY and CDR2 SYGVKD. CDR3 region: CAISESTGLPPGQPQHF. In nucleotides, the CDR3 is TGTGCCATCAGTGAGTCGACGGGGCTCCCCCCGGGTCAGCCCCAGCATTTT.

By share of the sample, this clonotype is medium-sized. The chain joins TRBV19 to TRBJ2-5, with 7 bases fitting TRBD1. CDR3 length equals 15 residues. With V trimmed by 3 bases and J by 5 bases, 9 bases remained unmatched. Germline values: CDR1 LNHDA, CDR2 SQIVND (reference sequence). The CDR3 DNA reads TGTGCCAGTAGTATGCACAGGGGAGTGGGGGAGACCCAGTACTTC. The encoded protein is CASSMHRGVGETQYF. The complete variable domain, with remaining parts taken from reference TRBV19 and TRBJ2-5, reads DGGITQSPKYLFRKEGQNVTLSCEQNLNHDAMYWYRQDPGQGLRLIYYSQIVNDFQKGDIAEGYSVSREKKESFPLTVTSAQKNPTAFYLCASSMHRGVGETQYFGPGTRLLVL.

The chain has TRBV12-3 or TRBV12-4 and TRBJ2-2; unclear D gene. There are 14 residues in the CDR3. V was shortened by 5 bases and J by 4 bases, with 11 bases between the two germline ends. In DNA form, the CDR3 reads TGTGCCAGCAGTATCGATTCAGTCACCGGGGAGCTGTTTTTT. Translating it yields CASSIDSVTGELFF.

By share of the sample, this clonotype is medium-sized. The chain links TRBV29-1 to TRBJ2-7, with D tentatively TRBD2 (6 bases). The germline gives CDR1 SQVTM, CDR2 ANQGSEA. Trimming pared 2 bases from V and 3 bases from J, leaving 17 bases between. CDR3 length: 15 residues. Here the CDR3 reads CSVETIGGAYYEQYF. DNA of the CDR3: TGCAGCGTTGAAACGATCGGAGGGGCTTACTACGAGCAGTACTTC.

This clonotype was recorded only once. The chain uses TRBV15 and TRBJ2-1, with D possibly being TRBD2 (6 bases). V was trimmed by 6 bases and J by 6 bases, leaving 18 bases between them. Germline lookup yields CDR1 LNHNV and CDR2 YYDKDF (reference sequence). The CDR3 consists of 15 residues. The CDR3 DNA is TGTGCCACCAGATTAGCGGCCACGGGCCCCAATGAGCAGTTCTTC. It translates to CATRLAATGPNEQFF.

This clonotype is deemed medium-sized. A read error may account for a junction end that differs from germline. The chain joins TRBV5-1 to TRBJ1-3; TRBD1 is a possible D gene (5 bases). This CDR3 region has 9 residues. Germline CDR1 and CDR2: SGHRS and YFSETQ. In DNA form, the CDR3 reads TGTGGGACCGGAAACACCATATATTTT. Translating it yields CGTGNTIYF.

This clonotype is labeled medium-sized (0.01 to 0.1%). The chain links TRBV6-5 to TRBJ1-1, with D unclear. This CDR3 is 14 amino acids long. Trimming pared 6 bases from V and 1 base from J, leaving 12 bases between. Germline assignment: CDR1 MNHEY and CDR2 SVGAGI. Here the CDR3 reads CASSPLPRNTEAFF. The CDR3 bases are TGTGCCAGCAGCCCTCTCCCGCGGAACACTGAAGCTTTCTTT.

The chain couples TRBV20-1 to TRBJ2-3, with D possibly matching TRBD2 (6 bases). The CDR3 covers 14 residues. The V end was cut by 2 bases, the J end by 0 bases, with 9 bases between. The germline CDR1 and CDR2 sequences are DFQATT and SNEGSKA (reference sequence). The DNA of the CDR3 is TGCAGTGCTAGACGGGAGTACAGCACAGATACGCAGTATTTT. Translated, it gives CSARREYSTDTQYF.

This clonotype is medium-sized (0.01 to 0.1%) in the sample. J is TRBJ2-2 and V is TRBV24-1, with 9 bases identical to TRBD1. The V segment lost 5 bases and the J segment 4 bases; nucleotides outside the gene matches: 13. There are 18 residues in the CDR3. Germline CDR1 reads KGHDR; CDR2 reads SFDVKD. This CDR3 reads CATSGIGQGIRGTGELFF. The CDR3 nucleotides are TGTGCCACCAGTGGGATCGGACAGGGGATAAGGGGCACCGGGGAGCTGTTTTTT.

This clonotype counts as medium-sized. The chain combines TRBV6-5 with TRBJ1-2; D possibly corresponds to TRBD1 (6 bases). The CDR3 extends over 14 amino acids. Between the trimmed V and J ends, which lost 6 bases and 5 bases, there was a span of 16 bases. The germline gives CDR1 MNHEY, CDR2 SVGAGI. CDR3 nucleotide sequence: TGTGCCAGCAGCCTTAACAGGGAGGTTTATGGCTACACCTTC. It translates to CASSLNREVYGYTF.

This clonotype is termed medium-sized. This rearrangement joins TRBV29-1 to TRBJ1-1; a possible D gene is TRBD1 (6 bases). V gave up 4 bases and J gave up 2 bases, with 14 bases separating them. CDR3 length equals 14 residues. The germline V gene encodes CDR1 SQVTM and CDR2 ANQGSEA. The CDR3 DNA reads as TGCAGCGTTGGGGCCGGGGGGCTAAACACTGAAGCTTTCTTT. It specifies CSVGAGGLNTEAFF.

This clonotype counts as medium-sized. The rearrangement uses TRBV6-5 and TRBJ1-3; D may be TRBD1 (5 bases). The CDR3 contains 15 residues. Germline values: CDR1 MNHEY, CDR2 SVGAGI. Trimming left V 2 bases short and J 1 base short, with 9 bases between. The DNA of the CDR3 is TGTGCCAGCAGTTACCGGGGGTCGTCTGGAAACACCATATATTTT. Its translation: CASSYRGSSGNTIYF.

This clonotype is deemed medium-sized. The rearrangement links TRBV24-1 to TRBJ2-5; 7 nucleotides align to TRBD2. This CDR3 is built from 15 residues. Germline V CDR1 and CDR2: KGHDR, SFDVKD. V trimming: 3 bases; J trimming: 1 base; junction bases outside the gene matches: 4. CDR3 DNA sequence: TGTGCCACCAGTGATCCTCGGGGGGTCCAAGAGACCCAGTACTTC. It specifies CATSDPRGVQETQYF.

This clonotype was seen more than once but under ten times. Mismatch with germline at one junction end may stem from a read error. The gene calls are TRBV24-1 and TRBJ1-2; no clear D. This CDR3 comprises 11 residues. From germline, CDR1 is KGHDR and CDR2 SFDVKD. CDR3 bases: TGTGCCACCAGTAATTTAGGCGGCTACACCTTC. Amino acid sequence: CATSNLGGYTF.

This sequence joins TRBV24-1 and TRBJ1-2; 9 bases agree with TRBD1. The CDR3 spans 15 residues. The V segment lost 3 bases and the J segment 2 bases; nucleotides outside the gene matches: 3. CDR1 is KGHDR and CDR2 is SFDVKD in the germline V gene. The CDR3 DNA is TGTGCCACCAGTGATCCGACAGGGGGGAACTATGGCTACACCTTC. It yields the protein CATSDPTGGNYGYTF.

This chain uses TRBV28 with TRBJ2-7; D not resolved. The germline V and J ends were trimmed by 5 bases and 2 bases, with 10 bases remaining between them. Germline V gene data show CDR1 as MDHEN and CDR2 as SYDVKM. This CDR3 is built from 13 residues. The CDR3 DNA reads as TGTGCCAGCAGTATGAATACCCCCTACGAGCAGTACTTC. Protein sequence: CASSMNTPYEQYF.

The rearrangement uses TRBV4-3 and TRBJ1-1, with 8 bases lining up with TRBD1. The CDR3 contains 15 residues. From germline, CDR1 is LGHNA and CDR2 YSLEER. Trimming at V came to 1 base and at J to 5 bases, leaving 6 bases not matched to a gene. This CDR3 is CASSQGSTGETEAFF. In DNA form, the CDR3 reads TGCGCCAGCAGCCAAGGTTCGACAGGGGAGACTGAAGCTTTCTTT.

By share, this clonotype ranks as medium-sized. The V gene is TRBV18, the J gene TRBJ2-7, with 9 bases that match TRBD1. The germline CDR1 and CDR2 sequences are KGHSH and LQKENI. V lost 3 bases and J lost 0; bases outside the gene matches: 3. The CDR3 consists of 15 residues. CDR3 DNA sequence: TGTGCCAGCTCACCCGGGACAGGGCTCTCCTACGAGCAGTACTTC. Its protein is CASSPGTGLSYEQYF.

This clonotype is judged large (0.1 to 1%). This sequence joins TRBV19 and TRBJ2-1; a weak D match, TRBD2 (5 bases). The germline V gene has CDR1 LNHDA and CDR2 SQIVND (reference sequence). CDR3 length: 13 amino acids. V was shortened by 5 bases and J by 7 bases, with 12 bases between the two germline ends. The CDR3 nucleotides read TGTGCCAGTAGTCCCCCTCCGGGGAATGAGCAGTTCTTC. This gives the protein CASSPPPGNEQFF.

This clonotype was counted only a few times. V is TRBV5-1 and J is TRBJ1-1, with D maybe TRBD1 (6 bases). Germline CDR1 SGHRS, CDR2 YFSETQ. The length of the CDR3 is 16 residues. The V end lost 0 bases, the J end lost 0 bases, and 12 bases lay between the germline ends. CDR3 region: CASSLGGGGVNTEAFF. Written as DNA, the CDR3 is TGCGCCAGCAGCTTGGGAGGGGGGGGAGTGAACACTGAAGCTTTCTTT.

The CDR3, as DNA: TGCAGTGCTAGAGCAGGCTCTGGGGCCAACGTCCTGACTTTC. Protein: CSARAGSGANVLTF. V gene TRBV20-1 combines with J gene TRBJ2-6, with D unresolved. With 1 base removed from V and 0 bases from J, the gap between germline ends came to 4 bases. CDR1 and CDR2 from the germline V gene are DFQATT and SNEGSKA (reference sequence). The CDR3 has 14 residues.

This clonotype is deemed medium-sized. The rearrangement joins TRBV5-4 to TRBJ2-7, with 7 bases lining up with TRBD2. This CDR3 region has 15 residues. From germline, CDR1 is SGHNT and CDR2 YYREEE (reference sequence). The V segment lost 0 bases and the J segment 6 bases; nucleotides outside the gene matches: 9. In DNA, the CDR3 is TGTGCCAGCAGCTTGGTTTGGACTAGGGGTTTCGAGCAGTACTTC. Protein: CASSLVWTRGFEQYF.

The sample holds a few counts of this clonotype. The CDR3 sequence is CASSPEGTYSTDTQYF. The CDR3, as DNA: TGTGCCAGCTCACCAGAGGGGACCTATAGCACAGATACGCAGTATTTT. The chain recombines TRBV18 with TRBJ2-3; either TRBD1 or TRBD2 may fit D (5 bases each). V lost 2 bases and J lost 0, with 12 bases in between. Germline V gene lookup returns CDR1 KGHSH and CDR2 LQKENI. The CDR3 has 16 residues.

This clonotype was detected only once. The chain links TRBV6-1 to TRBJ1-2; 8 positions agree with TRBD1. The trim removed 9 bases at V and 10 bases at J, leaving 19 bases unmatched. The CDR3 is 15 residues long. Germline loops: CDR1 MNHNS, CDR2 SASEGT. The CDR3 bases are TGTGCCAGTGTGTCCGGTGGACAGGGAAACTATAACTACACCTTC. Translation: CASVSGGQGNYNYTF.

This clonotype ranks as medium-sized. The CDR3 region has the DNA TGTGCCTCCAAACTAGCGGGAGGGAGTCGCAGAGAGACCCAGTACTTC. Its protein product is CASKLAGGSRRETQYF. The V call is TRBV30, the J call TRBJ2-5, with TRBD2 matching over 13 bases. Per the germline V gene, CDR1 is GTSNPN and CDR2 is SVGIG (reference sequence). The CDR3 sequence is 16 residues long. J lost 4 bases, V lost 7 bases, and 12 bases had no gene match.

V is TRBV7-6 and J is TRBJ2-1; either TRBD1 or TRBD2 may fit D (6 bases each). Germline V CDR1 and CDR2: SGHVS, FNYEAQ. Trimming cost V 1 base and J 9 bases, with 16 bases left between them. CDR3 length: 15 residues. For the CDR3, the DNA is TGTGCCAGCAGCTTAGTCGAACTAGAGGGGGGTGAGCAGTTCTTC. Residues: CASSLVELEGGEQFF.

Judged by abundance, this clonotype is medium-sized. The V call is TRBV15, the J call TRBJ2-1; D is possibly TRBD2 (5 bases). Germline V lookup: CDR1 LNHNV, CDR2 YYDKDF (reference sequence). V lost 5 bases and J 12 bases, leaving 17 bases between the germline ends. The CDR3 loop spans 13 amino acids. The CDR3 coding sequence is TGTGCCACCAGCTCTAGCCCTCAAGGGAGGCAGTTCTTC. Its translation: CATSSSPQGRQFF.